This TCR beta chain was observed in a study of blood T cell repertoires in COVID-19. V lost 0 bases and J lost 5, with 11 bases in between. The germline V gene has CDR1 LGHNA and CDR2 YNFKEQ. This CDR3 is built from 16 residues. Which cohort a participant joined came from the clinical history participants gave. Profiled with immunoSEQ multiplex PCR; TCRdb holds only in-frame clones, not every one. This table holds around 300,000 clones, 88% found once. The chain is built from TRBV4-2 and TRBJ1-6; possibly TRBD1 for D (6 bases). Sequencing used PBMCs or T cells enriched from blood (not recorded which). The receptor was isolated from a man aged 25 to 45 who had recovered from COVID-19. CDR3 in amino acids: CASSQEGGGDNSPLHF. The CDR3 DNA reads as TGTGCCAGCAGCCAAGAAGGTGGGGGCGATAATTCACCCCTCCACTTT.